The 7 T cell receptor beta chains reported below all come from one sample, sequenced in a study of T cells in Graves' hyperthyroidism and ophthalmopathy. Researchers took RNA transcripts and amplified the TCR beta CDR3 regions from them. In the first-round RT-PCR of the TCR CDR3, the HTBI primer set was used. MiXCR, applied by TCRdb to the multiplex PCR reads, yields one record per CDR3 protein. The table shows fewer than 650,000 distinct CDR3 sequences, with around 50% occurring only once. The sample comprised peripheral blood or thyroid tissue (not recorded which). The receptors stem from an adult woman with Graves' disease, either hyperthyroidism or ophthalmopathy (not recorded which).

This chain connects TRBV6-1 to TRBJ1-2; D is unresolved. The length of the CDR3 is 14 residues. CDR1 and CDR2 from the germline V gene are MNHNS and SASEGT. V dropped 5 bases and J dropped 1 base, with 11 bases sitting between them. The CDR3 nucleotides are TGTGCCAGCAGTCGGACTGGGAATAACTATGGCTACACCTTC. It yields the protein CASSRTGNNYGYTF.

The table lists this clonotype with many counts. CDR3 protein: CASSLAGTSGSAYEQYF. The CDR3 bases are TGTGCCAGCAGCTTAGCGGGGACTAGCGGGAGCGCGTACGAGCAGTACTTC. V gene TRBV7-9 combines with J gene TRBJ2-7, with 14 bases fitting TRBD2. Trimming took 0 bases from V and 4 from J; bases not matched to a gene: 5. Germline loops: CDR1 SEHNR, CDR2 FQNEAQ (reference sequence). The CDR3 totals 17 residues.

The chain combines TRBV19 with TRBJ2-5; 9 bases line up with TRBD1. V lost 5 bases to trimming and J lost 7 bases; unmatched junction nucleotides: 8. Germline V gene data show CDR1 as LNHDA and CDR2 as SQIVND (reference sequence). The CDR3 sequence is 14 residues long. CDR3 loop: CASSPAGTGRTQYF. CDR3 DNA sequence: TGTGCCAGTAGTCCAGCCGGGACAGGGAGGACCCAGTACTTC.

This clonotype was found many times. This chain uses TRBV7-2 with TRBJ2-2; 9 bases match TRBD1. Germline loops: CDR1 SGHTA, CDR2 FQGNSA. The V and J ends lost 4 bases and 4 bases, in that order; junction bases with no gene match: 13. This CDR3 has 18 amino acids. The CDR3 region has the DNA TGTGCCAGCAGCTCGAACTTGGTACAGGGGGCGGTCACCGGGGAGCTGTTTTTT. Protein sequence: CASSSNLVQGAVTGELFF.

This rearrangement joins TRBV28 to TRBJ2-3; unclear D gene. Germline CDR1 reads MDHEN; CDR2 reads SYDVKM. The V gene lost 5 bases and the J gene lost 0 bases, with 9 bases spanning the gap. CDR3 length equals 14 residues. For the CDR3, the DNA is TGTGCCAGCAGTACAGCCTCTAGCACAGATACGCAGTATTTT. Translation gives CASSTASSTDTQYF.

J is TRBJ1-5 and V is TRBV19; D not resolved. V was trimmed by 6 bases and J by 1 base, leaving 10 bases between them. This CDR3 is built from 14 residues. The germline V gene has CDR1 LNHDA and CDR2 SQIVND (reference sequence). The CDR3 loop is CASSYGRSNQPQHF. CDR3 DNA sequence: TGTGCCAGTAGCTACGGACGGAGCAATCAGCCCCAGCATTTT.

V is TRBV19 and J is TRBJ1-3; D uncertain. There are 14 residues in the CDR3. Per germline, CDR1 LNHDA and CDR2 SQIVND (reference sequence). The V gene lost 6 bases and the J gene lost 2 bases, with 11 bases spanning the gap. CDR3 loop: CASSTGITGNTIYF. The CDR3 DNA reads TGTGCCAGTAGCACCGGGATTACTGGAAACACCATATATTTT.